The 5 T cell receptor beta chains below come from one sample, sequenced in a study of cytomegalovirus exposure and HLA in healthy donors. The PCR had 60 Vbeta and 13 Jbeta primers. Assay: immunoSEQ multiplex PCR; the TCRdb copy retains only in-frame clones and omits some. The sample includes about 140,000 clones, roughly 72% seen only once; the top ten take about 2%. What was sequenced was PBMCs. These receptors were obtained from a man aged 40-55 years in good health and CMV-seronegative.

This clone has only a few counts. The chain combines TRBV7-9 with TRBJ2-1; 7 bases agree with TRBD1. Germline values: CDR1 SEHNR, CDR2 FQNEAQ (reference sequence). V was clipped by 8 bases and J by 0 bases; unmatched bases: 1. This CDR3 is built from 13 residues. In DNA form, the CDR3 reads TGTGCCAGCGACAGGGTCTCCTACAATGAGCAGTTCTTC. This codes for CASDRVSYNEQFF.

The chain recombines TRBV19 with TRBJ2-7, with 9 positions matching TRBD2. The germline V gene encodes CDR1 LNHDA and CDR2 SQIVND (reference sequence). CDR3 length: 15 residues. Trimming removed 3 bases from V and 2 bases from J; junction bases left unmatched: 5. CDR3 sequence: CASSIEREAPYEQYF. CDR3 DNA: TGTGCCAGTAGTATCGAGCGGGAGGCCCCCTACGAGCAGTACTTC.

This rearrangement joins TRBV19 to TRBJ1-5; D is possibly TRBD1 (6 bases). The germline V and J ends were trimmed by 3 bases and 1 base, with 7 bases remaining between them. Germline V gene data show CDR1 as LNHDA and CDR2 as SQIVND (reference sequence). CDR3 size: 14 residues. The DNA for the CDR3 is TGTGCCAGTAGTATCGGACAGAGCAATCAGCCCCAGCATTTT. This gives the protein CASSIGQSNQPQHF.

The CDR3 reads CASSHPGQGAYEQYF. CDR3 coding DNA: TGTGCCAGCAGCCACCCGGGACAGGGGGCCTACGAGCAGTACTTC. This chain links TRBV14 with TRBJ2-7, with TRBD1 identical over 11 bases. This CDR3 has 15 residues. The J segment lost 2 bases and the V segment lost 3 bases, leaving 3 bases of the junction unmatched. Germline-derived CDR1 and CDR2 are SGHDN and FVKESK.

V gene TRBV5-1 combines with J gene TRBJ1-1, with D possibly matching TRBD1 (5 bases). Germline CDR1 and CDR2: SGHRS and YFSETQ. This CDR3 spans 15 amino acids. Trimming cost V 3 bases and J 2 bases, with 14 bases left between them. Here the CDR3 reads CASSSLGGDNTEAFF. CDR3 nucleotide sequence: TGCGCCAGCAGCTCCCTAGGAGGGGACAACACTGAAGCTTTCTTT. The variable domain in full, completed from reference TRBV5-1 and TRBJ1-1, reads KAGVTQTPRYLIKTRGQQVTLSCSPISGHRSVSWYQQTPGQGLQFLFEYFSETQRNKGNFPGRFSGRQFSNSRSEMNVSTLELGDSALYLCASSSLGGDNTEAFFGQGTRLTVV.